The next 5 T cell receptor beta chains were all read from a single sample in a study of memory CD4+ T cells and cytomegalovirus serostatus. Single viable CD3+CD4+CD8-CD45RO+ cells were sorted as the memory CD4+ T cells. Profiling relied on immunoSEQ multiplex PCR, and the TCRdb table lists in-frame clones only, not all of them. This sample has tens of thousands of clones, with around 80% found just once. The sample consisted of memory CD4+ T cells from blood. These receptors originate from an adult in good health and CMV-seronegative.

By share of the sample, this clone is medium-sized. The rearrangement joins TRBV6-4 to TRBJ1-1; D not certain. The V end was cut by 5 bases, the J end by 0 bases, with 7 bases between. Germline V CDR1 and CDR2: MRHNA, SNTAGT. The CDR3 runs 13 residues. Here the CDR3 DNA reads TGTGCCAGCAGTAACAGAATGAACACTGAAGCTTTCTTT. The encoded protein is CASSNRMNTEAFF.

V is TRBV27 and J is TRBJ1-6; 7 bases map to TRBD1. The V gene end was trimmed by 3 bases and the J gene end by 7 bases; junction bases not matched to a gene: 12. CDR1 MNHEY and CDR2 SMNVEV come from the germline V gene (reference sequence). The CDR3 is 17 residues long. Here the CDR3 DNA reads TGTGCCAGCAGTTTTAGGAGGCCGACAGGGAGCAATTCACCCCTCCACTTT. Amino acids: CASSFRRPTGSNSPLHF.

This chain links TRBV28 with TRBJ1-5; D is possibly TRBD1 (5 bases). The CDR3 extends over 15 amino acids. V lost 3 bases, J lost 3 bases, and 12 bases lay in between. Germline CDR1 MDHEN, CDR2 SYDVKM. The CDR3 loop reads CASSFGTGHNQPQHF. The CDR3 bases are TGTGCCAGCAGTTTTGGGACGGGTCACAATCAGCCCCAGCATTTT.

This clone has more than one count but fewer than ten. The genes are TRBV5-1 and TRBJ2-3, with D possibly being TRBD1 (8 bases). The CDR3 sequence is 16 residues long. Germline loops: CDR1 SGHRS, CDR2 YFSETQ. V lost 4 bases and J 3 bases, leaving 18 bases between the germline ends. The CDR3 nucleotides read TGCGCCAGCAGCCAGGACGGACAGGGACTAACAGATACGCAGTATTTT. Its protein product is CASSQDGQGLTDTQYF.

The rearrangement uses TRBV18 and TRBJ1-1, with D perhaps TRBD1 (5 bases). Germline values: CDR1 KGHSH, CDR2 LQKENI. With 3 bases removed from V and 3 bases from J, the gap between germline ends came to 11 bases. The CDR3 has 14 amino acids. The DNA of the CDR3 is TGTGCCAGCTCACCCCAGGGAGGCGACACTGAAGCTTTCTTT. Protein: CASSPQGGDTEAFF.